This T cell receptor beta chain is drawn from a study of blood T cell repertoires in COVID-19. Looking at the study overall: Sites across the United States, Italy and Spain contributed samples from acute and convalescent COVID-19. T cells, B-cell-depleted T cells, or PBMCs supplied cDNA or gDNA.

The CDR3 has 15 residues. Germline V gene data show CDR1 as SNHLY and CDR2 as FYNNEI. V was clipped by 6 bases and J by 7 bases, with 21 bases between them. Authors' processing steps: Quantification of nucleated cells was approximated via reference gene primer amplification. Sequencing used immunoSEQ multiplex PCR; TCRdb keeps in-frame clones, though not all of them. The V and J calls and clone size are taken from that table; D and trimming were inferred from the DNA. The data hold about 190,000 clones, with 84% observed a single time. The origin of this receptor is a human donor in a cohort sampled during active COVID-19. Material: peripheral blood. V gene TRBV2 combines with J gene TRBJ2-5; D is perhaps TRBD1 (8 bases). The CDR3 sequence: CASREGGTGWGTQYF. DNA of the CDR3: TGTGCCAGCAGGGAGGGAGGGACAGGCTGGGGGACCCAGTACTTC.